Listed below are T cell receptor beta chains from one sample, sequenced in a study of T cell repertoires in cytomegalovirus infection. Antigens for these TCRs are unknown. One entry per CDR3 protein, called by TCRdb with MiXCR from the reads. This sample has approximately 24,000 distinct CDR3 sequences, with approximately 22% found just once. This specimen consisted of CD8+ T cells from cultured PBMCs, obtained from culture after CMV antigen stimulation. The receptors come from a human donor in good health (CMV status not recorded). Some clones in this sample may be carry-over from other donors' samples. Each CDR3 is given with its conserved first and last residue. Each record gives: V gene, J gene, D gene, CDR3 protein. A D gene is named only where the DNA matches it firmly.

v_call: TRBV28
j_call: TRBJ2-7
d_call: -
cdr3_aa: CASRLGDMQYF

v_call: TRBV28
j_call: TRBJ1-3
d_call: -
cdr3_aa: CASSSILGAGNTIYF

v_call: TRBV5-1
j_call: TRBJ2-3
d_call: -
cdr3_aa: CASSLRVLLGTDTQYF

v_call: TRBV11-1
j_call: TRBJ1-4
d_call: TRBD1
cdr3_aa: CASSSGQGTKKLFF

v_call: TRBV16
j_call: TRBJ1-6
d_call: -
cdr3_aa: CASSQSGPLSPLHF

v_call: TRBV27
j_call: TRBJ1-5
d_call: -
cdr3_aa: CASSEVRRSGSNQPQHF

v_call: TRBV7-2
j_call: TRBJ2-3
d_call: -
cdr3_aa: CASSLDNTDTQYF

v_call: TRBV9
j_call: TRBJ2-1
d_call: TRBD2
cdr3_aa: CASSVEGGTSGYNEQFF

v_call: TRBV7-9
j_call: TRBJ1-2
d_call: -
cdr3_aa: CASTRRSGGGYTF

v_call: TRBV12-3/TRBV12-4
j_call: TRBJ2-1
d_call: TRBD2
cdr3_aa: CASRMGLDNEQFF

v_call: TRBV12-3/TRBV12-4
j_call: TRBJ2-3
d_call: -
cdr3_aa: CASSFGGAGDTQYF

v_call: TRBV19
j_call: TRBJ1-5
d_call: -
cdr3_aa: CASTEWDSNQPQHF

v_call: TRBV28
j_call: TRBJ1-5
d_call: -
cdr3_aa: CASSFPPNQPQHF

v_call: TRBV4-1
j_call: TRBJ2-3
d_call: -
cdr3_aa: CASKAGALGTDTQYF

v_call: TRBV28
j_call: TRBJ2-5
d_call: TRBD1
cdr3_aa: CASSLEYLQGVQETQYF

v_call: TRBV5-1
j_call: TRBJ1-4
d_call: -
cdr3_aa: CASSRGGDTDEKLFF

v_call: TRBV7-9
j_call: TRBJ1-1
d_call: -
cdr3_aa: CASSLLSGNTEAFF

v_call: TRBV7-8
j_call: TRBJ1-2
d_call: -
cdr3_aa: CASSFGPGTNLYGYTF

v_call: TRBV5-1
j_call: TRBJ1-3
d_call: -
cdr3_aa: CASSFGATGSGNTIYF

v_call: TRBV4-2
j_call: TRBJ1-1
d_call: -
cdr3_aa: CASSESSLMNTEAFF

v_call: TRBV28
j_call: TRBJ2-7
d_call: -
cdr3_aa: CASSLGTERAYEQYF

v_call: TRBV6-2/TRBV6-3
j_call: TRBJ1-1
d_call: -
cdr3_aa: CASRFAAYTEAFF

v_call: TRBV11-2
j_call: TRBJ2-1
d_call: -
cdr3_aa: CASSLAQAYNEQFF

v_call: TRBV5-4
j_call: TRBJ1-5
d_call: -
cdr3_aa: CASSLGPDQPQHF

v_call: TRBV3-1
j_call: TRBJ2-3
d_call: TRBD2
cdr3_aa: CASSQFLAGGDTQYF

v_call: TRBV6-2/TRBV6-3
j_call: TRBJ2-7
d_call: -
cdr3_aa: CASSYYLGSYEQYF

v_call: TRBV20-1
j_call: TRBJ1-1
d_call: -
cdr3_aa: CSAPRKGTEAFF

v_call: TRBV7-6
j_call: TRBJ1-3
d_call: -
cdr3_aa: CASSLEPETSGNTIYF

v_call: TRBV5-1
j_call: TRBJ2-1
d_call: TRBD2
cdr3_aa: CASSWTSGDHNEQFF

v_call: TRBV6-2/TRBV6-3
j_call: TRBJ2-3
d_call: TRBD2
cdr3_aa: CASRTSGTSGTDTQYF

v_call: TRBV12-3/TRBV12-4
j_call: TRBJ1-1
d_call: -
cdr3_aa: CASSLVPGVGTEAFF

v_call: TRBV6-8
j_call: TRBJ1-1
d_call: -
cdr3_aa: CASEGGTEAFF

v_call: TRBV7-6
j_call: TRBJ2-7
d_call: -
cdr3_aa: CASSPRDIYEQYF

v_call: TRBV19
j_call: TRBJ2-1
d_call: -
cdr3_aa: CASSMVEDRVYNEQFF

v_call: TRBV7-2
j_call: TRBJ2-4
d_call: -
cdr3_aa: CASSFGGENIQYF

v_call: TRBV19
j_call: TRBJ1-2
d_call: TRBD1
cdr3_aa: CASTARGPQTF

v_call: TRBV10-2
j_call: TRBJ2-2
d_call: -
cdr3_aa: CASHLGASNTGELFF

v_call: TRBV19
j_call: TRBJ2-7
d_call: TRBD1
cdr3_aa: CASSRQGPVDEQYF

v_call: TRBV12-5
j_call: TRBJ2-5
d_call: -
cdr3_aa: CASGLVSETQYF

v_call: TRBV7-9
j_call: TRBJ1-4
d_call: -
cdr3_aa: CASSLAEGFEKLFF

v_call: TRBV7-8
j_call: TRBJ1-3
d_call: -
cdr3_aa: CASSPRGRGNTIYF

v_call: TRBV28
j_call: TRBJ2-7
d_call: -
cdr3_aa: CASSLQGLGSIEQYF

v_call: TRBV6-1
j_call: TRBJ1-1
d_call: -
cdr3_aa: CASTSQTVNTEAFF

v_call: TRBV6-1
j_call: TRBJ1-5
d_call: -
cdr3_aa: CASSESPGQPQHF

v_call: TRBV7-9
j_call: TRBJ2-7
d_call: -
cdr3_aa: CASSHQSRGRYEQYF

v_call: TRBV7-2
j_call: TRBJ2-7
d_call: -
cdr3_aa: CASSLGLEQYF

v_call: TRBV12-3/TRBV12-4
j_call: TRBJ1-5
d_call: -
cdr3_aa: CASKIGGGGNQPQHF

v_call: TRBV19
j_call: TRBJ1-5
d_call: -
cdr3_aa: CASSIGSPQPQHF

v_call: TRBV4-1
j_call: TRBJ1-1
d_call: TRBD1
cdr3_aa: CASSPSQGANTEAFF

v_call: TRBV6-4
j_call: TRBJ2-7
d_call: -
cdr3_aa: CASRVTRRRYYEQYF

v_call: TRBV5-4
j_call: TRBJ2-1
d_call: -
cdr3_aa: CASSLVGKDEQFF

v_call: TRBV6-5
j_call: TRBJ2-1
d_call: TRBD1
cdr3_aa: CASSYGKGAKDNEQFF

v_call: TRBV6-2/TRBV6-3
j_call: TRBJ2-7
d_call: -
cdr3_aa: CASSYPPDGYGYEQYF